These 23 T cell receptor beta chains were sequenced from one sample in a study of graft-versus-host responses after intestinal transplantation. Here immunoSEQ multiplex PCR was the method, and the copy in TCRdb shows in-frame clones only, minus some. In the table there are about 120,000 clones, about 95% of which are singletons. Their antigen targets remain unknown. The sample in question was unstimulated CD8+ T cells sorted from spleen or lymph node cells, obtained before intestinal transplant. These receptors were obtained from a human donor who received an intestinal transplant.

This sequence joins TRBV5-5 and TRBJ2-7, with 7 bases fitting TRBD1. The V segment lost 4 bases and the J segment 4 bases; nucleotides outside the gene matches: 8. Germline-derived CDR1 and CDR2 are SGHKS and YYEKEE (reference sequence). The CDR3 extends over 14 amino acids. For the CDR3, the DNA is TGTGCCAGCAGCCCTTGGGACAGCTTGTACGAGCAGTACTTC. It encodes CASSPWDSLYEQYF. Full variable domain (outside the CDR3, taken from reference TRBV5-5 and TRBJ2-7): DAGVTQSPTHLIKTRGQQVTLRCSPISGHKSVSWYQQVLGQGPQFIFQYYEKEERGRGNFPDRFSARQFPNYSSELNVNALLLGDSALYLCASSPWDSLYEQYFGPGTRLTVT.

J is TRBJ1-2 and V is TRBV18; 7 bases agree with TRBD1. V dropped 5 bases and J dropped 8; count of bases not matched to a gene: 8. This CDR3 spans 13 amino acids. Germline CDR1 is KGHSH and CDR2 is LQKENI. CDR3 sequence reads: CASSGTATKGYTF. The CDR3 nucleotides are TGTGCCAGCTCAGGGACAGCAACAAAAGGCTACACCTTC. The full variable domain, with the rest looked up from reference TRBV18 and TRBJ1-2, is NAGVMQNPRHLVRRRGQEARLRCSPMKGHSHVYWYRQLPEEGLKFMVYLQKENIIDESGMPKERFSAEFPKEGPSILRIQQVVRGDSAAYFCASSGTATKGYTFGSGTRLTVV.

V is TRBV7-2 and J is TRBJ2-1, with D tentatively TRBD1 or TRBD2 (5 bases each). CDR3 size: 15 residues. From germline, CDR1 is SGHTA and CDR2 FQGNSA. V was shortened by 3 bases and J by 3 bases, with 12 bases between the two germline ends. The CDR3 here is CASSFRWGSYNEQFF. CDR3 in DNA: TGTGCCAGCAGCTTCCGGTGGGGGAGCTACAATGAGCAGTTCTTC.

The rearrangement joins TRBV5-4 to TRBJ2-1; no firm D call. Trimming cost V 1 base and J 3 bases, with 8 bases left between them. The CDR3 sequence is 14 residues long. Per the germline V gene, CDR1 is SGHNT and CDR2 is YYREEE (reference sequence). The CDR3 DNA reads TGTGCCAGCAGCTTGAATACTAACTACAATGAGCAGTTCTTC. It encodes CASSLNTNYNEQFF. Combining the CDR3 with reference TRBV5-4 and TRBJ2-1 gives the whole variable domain ETGVTQSPTHLIKTRGQQVTLRCSSQSGHNTVSWYQQALGQGPQFIFQYYREEENGRGNFPPRFSGLQFPNYSSELNVNALELDDSALYLCASSLNTNYNEQFFGPGTRLTVL.

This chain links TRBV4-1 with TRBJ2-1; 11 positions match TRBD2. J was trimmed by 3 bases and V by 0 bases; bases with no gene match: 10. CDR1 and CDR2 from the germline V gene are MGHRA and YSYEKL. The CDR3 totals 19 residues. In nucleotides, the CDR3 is TGCGCCAGCAGCCAAGATCGGGTAGCGGGAGGGTTTTTCTACAATGAGCAGTTCTTC. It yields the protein CASSQDRVAGGFFYNEQFF.

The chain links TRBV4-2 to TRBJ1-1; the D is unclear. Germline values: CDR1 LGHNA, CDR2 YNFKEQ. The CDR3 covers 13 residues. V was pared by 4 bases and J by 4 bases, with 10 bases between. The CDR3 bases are TGTGCCAGCAGCCCGTGGACGGCCACTGAAGCTTTCTTT. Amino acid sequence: CASSPWTATEAFF.

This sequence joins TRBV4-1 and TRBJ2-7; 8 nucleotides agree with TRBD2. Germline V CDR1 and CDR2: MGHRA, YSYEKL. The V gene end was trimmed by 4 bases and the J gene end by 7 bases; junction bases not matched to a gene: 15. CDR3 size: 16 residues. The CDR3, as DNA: TGCGCCAGCAGCCTTTATGGTGATAGCGGGATTCGAGAGCAGTACTTC. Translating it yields CASSLYGDSGIREQYF.

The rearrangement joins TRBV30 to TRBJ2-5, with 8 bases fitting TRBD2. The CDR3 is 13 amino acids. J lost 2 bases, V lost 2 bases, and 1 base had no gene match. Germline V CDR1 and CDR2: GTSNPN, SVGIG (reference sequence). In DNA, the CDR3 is TGTGCCTGGAGTTCTAGCGGGCAAGAGACCCAGTACTTC. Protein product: CAWSSSGQETQYF.

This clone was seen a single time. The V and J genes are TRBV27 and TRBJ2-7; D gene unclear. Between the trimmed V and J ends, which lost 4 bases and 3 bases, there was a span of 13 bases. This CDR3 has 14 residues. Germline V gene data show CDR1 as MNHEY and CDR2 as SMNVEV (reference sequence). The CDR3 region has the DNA TGTGCCAGCAGTTGGCTTTCCTCTAACTACGAGCAGTACTTC. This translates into CASSWLSSNYEQYF.

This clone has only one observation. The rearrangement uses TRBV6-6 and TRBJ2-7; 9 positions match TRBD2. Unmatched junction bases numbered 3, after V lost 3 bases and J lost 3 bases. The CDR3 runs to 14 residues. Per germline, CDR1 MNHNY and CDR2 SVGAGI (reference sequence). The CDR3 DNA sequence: TGTGCCAGCAGTTATGGTAGCGGGAGCTACGAGCAGTACTTC. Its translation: CASSYGSGSYEQYF.

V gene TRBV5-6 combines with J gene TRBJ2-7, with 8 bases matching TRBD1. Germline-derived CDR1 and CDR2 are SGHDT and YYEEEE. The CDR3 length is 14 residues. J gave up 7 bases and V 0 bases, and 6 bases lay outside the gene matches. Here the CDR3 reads CASSLGTGRREQYF. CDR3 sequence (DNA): TGTGCCAGCAGCTTGGGGACAGGGCGTCGGGAGCAGTACTTC.

DNA of the CDR3: TGCAGCGCCGTCCAGGGACAGGGGGGGTACGAGCAGTACTTC. Its translation: CSAVQGQGGYEQYF. The chain is built from TRBV29-1 and TRBJ2-7; 11 positions match TRBD1. The CDR3 is 14 amino acids. Germline values: CDR1 SQVTM, CDR2 ANQGSEA. The V segment lost 7 bases and the J segment 4 bases; nucleotides outside the gene matches: 9.

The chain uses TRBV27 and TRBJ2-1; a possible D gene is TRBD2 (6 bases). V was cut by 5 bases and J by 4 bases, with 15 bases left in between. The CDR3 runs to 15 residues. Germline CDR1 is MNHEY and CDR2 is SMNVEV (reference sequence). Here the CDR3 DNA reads TGTGCCAGCAGTCTCGGGGAGGAACTATACAATGAGCAGTTCTTC. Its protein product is CASSLGEELYNEQFF.

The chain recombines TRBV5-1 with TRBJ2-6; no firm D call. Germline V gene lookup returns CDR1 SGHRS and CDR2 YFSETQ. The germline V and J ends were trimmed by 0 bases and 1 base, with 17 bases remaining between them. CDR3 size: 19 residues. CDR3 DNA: TGCGCCAGCAGCTTGGATCCTTTCCGCCCCGAATCTGGGGCCAACGTCCTGACTTTC. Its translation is CASSLDPFRPESGANVLTF.

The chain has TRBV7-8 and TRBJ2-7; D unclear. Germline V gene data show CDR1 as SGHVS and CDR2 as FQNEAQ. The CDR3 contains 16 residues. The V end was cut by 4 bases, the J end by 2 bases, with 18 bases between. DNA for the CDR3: TGTGCCAGCAGCTCCCCGCTGGCAATGCATCCCTACGAGCAGTACTTC. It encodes CASSSPLAMHPYEQYF.

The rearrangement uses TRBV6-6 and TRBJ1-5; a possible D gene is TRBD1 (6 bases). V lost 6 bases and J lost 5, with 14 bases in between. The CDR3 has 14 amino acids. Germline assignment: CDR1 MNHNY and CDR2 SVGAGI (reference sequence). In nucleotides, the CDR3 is TGTGCCAGCAGGCCGGACAGCGATTATCAGCCCCAGCATTTT. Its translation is CASRPDSDYQPQHF.

The CDR3 DNA is TGTGCCAGCACCCCTGGCTACCGTAATGAAAAACTGTTTTTT. Its translation is CASTPGYRNEKLFF. The rearrangement uses TRBV28 and TRBJ1-4; D not resolved. The CDR3 has 14 amino acids. The V and J ends lost 7 bases and 4 bases respectively, with 13 bases between them. Per the germline V gene, CDR1 is MDHEN and CDR2 is SYDVKM.

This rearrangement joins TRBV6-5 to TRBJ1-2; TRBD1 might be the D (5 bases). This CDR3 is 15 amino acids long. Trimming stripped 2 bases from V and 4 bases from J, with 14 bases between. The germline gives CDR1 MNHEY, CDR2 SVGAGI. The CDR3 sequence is CASSYDGAGVYGYTF. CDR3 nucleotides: TGTGCCAGCAGTTACGATGGGGCAGGCGTCTATGGCTACACCTTC.

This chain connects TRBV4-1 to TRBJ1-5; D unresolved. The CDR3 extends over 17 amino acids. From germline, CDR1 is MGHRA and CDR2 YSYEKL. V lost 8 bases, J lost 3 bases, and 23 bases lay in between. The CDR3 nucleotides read TGCGCCAGCGAAAGGGAAACCCGTACCCCCTACAATCAGCCCCAGCATTTT. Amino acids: CASERETRTPYNQPQHF.

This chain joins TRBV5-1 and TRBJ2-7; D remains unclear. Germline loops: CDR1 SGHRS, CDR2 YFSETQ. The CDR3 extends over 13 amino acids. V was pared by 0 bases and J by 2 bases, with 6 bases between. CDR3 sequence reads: CASSLDGPYEQYF. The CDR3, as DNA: TGCGCCAGCAGCTTGGATGGACCCTACGAGCAGTACTTC.

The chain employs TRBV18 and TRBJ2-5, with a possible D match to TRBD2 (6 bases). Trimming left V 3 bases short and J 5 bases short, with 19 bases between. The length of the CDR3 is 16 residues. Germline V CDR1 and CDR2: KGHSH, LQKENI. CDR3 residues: CASSPLGLARGETQYF. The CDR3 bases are TGTGCCAGCTCACCTCTCGGGCTAGCGCGTGGGGAGACCCAGTACTTC.

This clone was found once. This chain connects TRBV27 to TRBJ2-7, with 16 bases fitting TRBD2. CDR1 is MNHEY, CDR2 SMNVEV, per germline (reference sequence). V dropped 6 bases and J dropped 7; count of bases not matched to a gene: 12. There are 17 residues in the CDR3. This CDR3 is CASSIPGLAGGPQEQYF. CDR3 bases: TGTGCCAGCAGCATTCCGGGACTAGCGGGAGGGCCGCAAGAGCAGTACTTC.

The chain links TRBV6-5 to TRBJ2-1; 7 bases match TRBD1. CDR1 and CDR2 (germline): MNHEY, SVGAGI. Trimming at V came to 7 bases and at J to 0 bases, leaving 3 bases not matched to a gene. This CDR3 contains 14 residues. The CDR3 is CASKGASSYNEQFF. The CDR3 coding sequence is TGTGCCAGCAAGGGGGCCAGCTCCTACAATGAGCAGTTCTTC.